This entry features one T cell receptor beta chain sequence. This record belongs to a study of T-cell reconstitution after alpha-beta-depleted transplantation in children. Library preparation (for TCRbeta) was performed with unique molecular identifiers. A single record per CDR3 protein comes from TCRdb applying MiXCR to the PCR reads. Among about 610,000 distinct CDR3 sequences listed, 10% were seen once. Trimming removed 3 bases from V and 0 bases from J, with 8 bases in between. The CDR3 totals 14 residues. The source of this sequence is a human donor who donated a stem cell graft to a child with acute myeloid leukemia. Source: PBMCs from the stem cell graft donor, taken from the stem cell graft. The chain couples TRBV12-3 or TRBV12-4 to TRBJ2-5; unclear D gene. The CDR3 region is CASSFPQYQETQYF. The CDR3 DNA reads TGTGCCAGCAGTTTTCCCCAGTACCAAGAGACCCAGTACTTC.